These T cell receptor beta chains were read from a single sample in a study of blood T cell repertoires in COVID-19. Repertoires were generated with immunoSEQ multiplex PCR, while TCRdb's copy carries only in-frame clones and drops some. The sample carries some 200,000 clones, 85% to 90% recorded once. Sample: peripheral blood. These TCRs come from an elderly man with acute or convalescent COVID-19. Each CDR3 is given with its conserved first and last residue. D genes are given only for firm matches. Clone size appears in some rows only: once, few, many, or a class for an expanded clone.

d_call clone_size j_call v_call cdr3_aa cdr3_nt
. . TRBJ1-4 TRBV11-3 CASSLFGGTLNEKLFF TGTGCCAGCAGCTTATTCGGCGGGACCCTTAATGAAAAACTGTTTTTT
. . TRBJ2-5 TRBV14 CASSQGEWEQETQYF TGTGCCAGCAGCCAAGGGGAATGGGAGCAAGAGACCCAGTACTTC
. few TRBJ2-2 TRBV5-1 CASSSSSLANTGELFF TGCGCCAGCAGCTCATCTAGCTTAGCGAACACCGGGGAGCTGTTTTTT
TRBD1 . TRBJ1-2 TRBV18 CASSPGQSNYGYTF TGTGCCAGCTCGCCGGGACAGTCTAACTATGGCTACACCTTC
TRBD2 few TRBJ2-7 TRBV29-1 CSVLAASSYEQYF TGCAGCGTTCTAGCGGCTAGCTCCTACGAGCAGTACTTC
TRBD2 . TRBJ2-5 TRBV24-1 CATSEATSVETQYF TGTGCCACCAGTGAAGCTACTAGCGTAGAGACCCAGTACTTC
TRBD2 once TRBJ2-7 TRBV18 CASSPPVAGGEQYF TGTGCCAGCTCACCGCCCGTAGCGGGAGGTGAGCAGTACTTC
TRBD1 . TRBJ1-1 TRBV2 CASSGQGATEAFF TGTGCCAGCAGCGGTCAGGGGGCGACTGAAGCTTTCTTT
. . TRBJ1-4 TRBV12-3/TRBV12-4 CASSFLNEKLFF TGTGCCAGCAGTTTCTTGAATGAAAAACTGTTTTTT
. few TRBJ1-6 TRBV5-5 CASSLDIETVNSPLHF TGTGCCAGCAGCTTGGATATTGAAACGGTGAATTCACCCCTCCACTTT
. . TRBJ1-5 TRBV7-8 CASSLSEHQPQHF TGTGCCAGCAGCTTATCTGAGCATCAGCCCCAGCATTTT
TRBD1 . TRBJ1-2 TRBV7-2 CASSIPGQGALNGYTF TGTGCCAGCAGCATTCCGGGACAGGGGGCGCTGAATGGCTACACCTTC
. . TRBJ1-1 TRBV3-1/TRBV3-2 CASSQETANTEAFF TGTGCCAGCAGCCAAGAGACAGCGAACACTGAAGCTTTCTTT
TRBD2 . TRBJ2-2 TRBV29-1 CSVQGLAPTGELFF TGCAGCGTTCAAGGACTAGCGCCTACCGGGGAGCTGTTTTTT
. . TRBJ1-3 TRBV9 CASSVKGSGNTIYF TGTGCCAGCAGTGTTAAGGGGTCCGGAAACACCATATATTTT
TRBD1 . TRBJ2-5 TRBV2 CASTERTGRETQYF TGTGCCAGCACCGAGCGGACAGGGAGAGAGACCCAGTACTTC
TRBD1 few TRBJ1-6 TRBV27 CATALIPRGLGNSPLHF TGTGCCACCGCACTTATACCTAGGGGGCTGGGCAATTCACCCCTCCACTTT
TRBD2 . TRBJ2-2 TRBV7-8 CASSASGRAVGELFF TGTGCCAGCAGCGCTAGCGGGAGGGCGGTCGGGGAGCTGTTTTTT
TRBD1 . TRBJ2-3 TRBV9 CASSVETGYGDTQYF TGTGCCAGCAGCGTCGAGACAGGGTATGGAGATACGCAGTATTTT
TRBD1 . TRBJ2-2 TRBV3-1/TRBV3-2 CASRAWTGDTGELFF TGTGCCAGCAGAGCGTGGACAGGGGACACCGGGGAGCTGTTTTTT
TRBD1 . TRBJ1-2 TRBV25-1 CASSATQGGNYGYTF TGTGCCAGCAGTGCAACTCAGGGGGGTAACTATGGCTACACCTTC
TRBD2 . TRBJ2-2 TRBV7-2 CASKGTSGTNTGELFF TGTGCCAGCAAAGGGACTAGCGGGACGAACACCGGGGAGCTGTTTTTT
TRBD2 once TRBJ2-2 TRBV3-1/TRBV3-2 CASRLTSGSPGELFF TGTGCCAGCAGGCTGACTAGCGGGAGTCCCGGGGAGCTGTTTTTT
. . TRBJ1-6 TRBV6-6 CASSYSSRGPLHF TGTGCCAGCAGTTACTCGTCTCGGGGTCCTCTCCACTTT
TRBD1 . TRBJ1-1 TRBV5-1 CASGQGIGTEAFF TGCGCCAGTGGACAGGGGATCGGCACTGAAGCTTTCTTT
TRBD2 . TRBJ2-2 TRBV7-3 CASSRTSGKVGELFF TGTGCCAGCAGCCGGACTAGCGGGAAGGTCGGGGAGCTGTTTTTT
. few TRBJ2-2 TRBV10-3 CAISDPNGGGRELFF TGTGCCATCAGCGATCCAAATGGGGGCGGACGGGAGCTGTTTTTT
TRBD1 . TRBJ2-2 TRBV7-9 CASSSGQGATGELFF TGTGCCAGCAGCTCCGGACAGGGGGCTACCGGGGAGCTGTTTTTT
TRBD1 . TRBJ2-5 TRBV13 CASSPNRGLRETQYF TGTGCCAGCAGCCCGAACAGGGGGCTCAGGGAGACCCAGTACTTC
TRBD1 . TRBJ1-5 TRBV6-2/TRBV6-3 CASSSPGQVNQPQHF TGTGCCAGCAGTTCTCCGGGACAGGTAAATCAGCCCCAGCATTTT
TRBD1 once TRBJ2-5 TRBV19 CASSDLGQGGTQYF TGTGCCAGTAGCGACCTCGGACAGGGGGGGACCCAGTACTTC
. . TRBJ1-1 TRBV19 CASSAQTNTEAFF TGTGCCAGTAGCGCCCAGACAAACACTGAAGCTTTCTTT
. . TRBJ2-2 TRBV5-5 CASSLAPLSNTGELFF TGTGCCAGCAGCTTGGCCCCCCTTTCGAACACCGGGGAGCTGTTTTTT
. . TRBJ2-3 TRBV7-9 CASIRSGEDTQYF TGTGCCAGCATCCGATCAGGGGAGGATACGCAGTATTTT
. . TRBJ1-2 TRBV7-9 CASSLRQNYGYTF TGTGCCAGCAGCTTACGTCAGAACTATGGCTACACCTTC
TRBD1 . TRBJ2-7 TRBV5-4 CASSLRDRGGYEQYF TGTGCCAGCAGCTTGAGGGACAGGGGGGGGTACGAGCAGTACTTC
TRBD1 . TRBJ1-1 TRBV19 CASSRGQGFAEAFF TGTGCCAGTAGTAGGGGACAGGGTTTTGCTGAAGCTTTCTTT
TRBD2 . TRBJ2-1 TRBV11-2 CASRWGLAGGVQFF TGTGCCAGCAGATGGGGACTAGCGGGAGGTGTGCAGTTCTTC
. once TRBJ2-1 TRBV7-9 CASSSPGEPTLEQFF TGTGCCAGCAGCTCCCCTGGGGAGCCCACTCTTGAGCAGTTCTTC
TRBD1 . TRBJ2-5 TRBV5-4 CASSLAQGQETQYF TGTGCCAGCAGCTTGGCACAGGGGCAAGAGACCCAGTACTTC
. . TRBJ2-2 TRBV18 CASSPPSGYTGELFF TGTGCCAGCTCACCACCATCGGGGTACACCGGGGAGCTGTTTTTT
. . TRBJ1-2 TRBV3-1/TRBV3-2 CASSLGGANYGYTF TGTGCCAGCAGCCTGGGGGGGGCTAACTATGGCTACACCTTC
. . TRBJ1-2 TRBV24-1 CATSDGGVNYGYTF TGTGCCACCAGTGATGGAGGGGTAAACTATGGCTACACCTTC
. . TRBJ1-1 TRBV9 CASSVVGSYEDTEAFF TGTGCCAGCAGCGTAGTAGGGAGTTATGAGGACACTGAAGCTTTCTTT
. . TRBJ1-4 TRBV30 CAWQHGVPSEKLFF TGTGCCTGGCAGCACGGGGTCCCCTCTGAAAAACTGTTTTTT
TRBD1 . TRBJ2-3 TRBV7-3 CASSSPGTGREDTQYF TGTGCCAGCAGCTCTCCCGGGACAGGGCGAGAGGATACGCAGTATTTT
. few TRBJ2-7 TRBV6-6 CASSYVGPAYEQYF TGTGCCAGCAGTTACGTTGGCCCTGCCTACGAGCAGTACTTC